The next 32 T cell receptor beta chains were all read from a single sample in a study of blood T cell repertoires in COVID-19. Sequencing was performed with immunoSEQ multiplex PCR; in TCRdb, only in-frame clones are kept and a portion is missing. The data hold tens of thousands of clones, with 82% observed a single time. Sequencing used peripheral blood. Source of these receptors: a woman older than 75 with acute or convalescent COVID-19.

V is TRBV25-1 and J is TRBJ2-3; maybe TRBD2 (7 bases). Trimming shortened V by 2 bases and J by 5 bases, and 11 bases separated the two germline ends. This CDR3 is built from 14 residues. From germline, CDR1 is MGHDK and CDR2 SYGVNS. CDR3 coding DNA: TGTGCCAGCAGTGAAGCGGGGGCCGGAGATACGCAGTATTTT. Protein: CASSEAGAGDTQYF.

This rearrangement joins TRBV5-5 to TRBJ1-3; 8 bases fit TRBD1. CDR1 and CDR2 (germline): SGHKS, YYEKEE (reference sequence). Trimming at V came to 4 bases and at J to 4 bases, leaving 7 bases not matched to a gene. The CDR3 runs to 15 residues. The CDR3 sequence is CASSPGQENGNTIYF. CDR3 in DNA: TGTGCCAGCAGCCCGGGACAGGAGAACGGAAACACCATATATTTT.

The J gene is TRBJ2-3, the V gene TRBV28; D might be TRBD2 (7 bases). The germline gives CDR1 MDHEN, CDR2 SYDVKM. V was trimmed by 5 bases and J by 0 bases, leaving 27 bases between them. CDR3 length equals 20 residues. CDR3 nucleotide sequence: TGTGCCAGCAGTCCCGGACAGCTAGCGGACTCAGCCCCCAGCACAGATACGCAGTATTTT. Translating gives CASSPGQLADSAPSTDTQYF. Full variable domain (outside the CDR3, taken from reference TRBV28 and TRBJ2-3): DVKVTQSSRYLVKRTGEKVFLECVQDMDHENMFWYRQDPGLGLRLIYFSYDVKMKEKGDIPEGYSVSREKKERFSLILESASTNQTSMYLCASSPGQLADSAPSTDTQYFGPGTRLTVL.

This clone is deemed medium-sized. The rearrangement links TRBV25-1 to TRBJ2-7, with D uncertain. Germline V gives CDR1 MGHDK, CDR2 SYGVNS. Trimming removed 4 bases from V and 3 bases from J, with 4 bases in between. The CDR3 contains 11 residues. The CDR3 DNA reads as TGTGCCAGCAGTGCCTTCTACGAGCAGTACTTC. Its translation is CASSAFYEQYF.

The chain is built from TRBV2 and TRBJ2-7; D is possibly TRBD2 (5 bases). The CDR3 is made up of 12 amino acids. V was cut by 3 bases and J by 2 bases, with 5 bases left in between. CDR1 is SNHLY, CDR2 FYNNEI, per germline. CDR3 nucleotides: TGTGCCAGCAGTGACGGGGCCTACGAGCAGTACTTC. It yields the protein CASSDGAYEQYF.

The rearrangement joins TRBV30 to TRBJ2-3, with D tentatively TRBD1 (7 bases). Trimming cost V 0 bases and J 6 bases, with 16 bases left between them. There are 15 residues in the CDR3. Germline CDR1 is GTSNPN and CDR2 is SVGIG (reference sequence). The CDR3 nucleotides read TGTGCCTGGAGTGTAGGCGGGACAGCTAAGGATACGCAGTATTTT. Amino acids: CAWSVGGTAKDTQYF.

The chain combines TRBV6-1 with TRBJ2-1; TRBD1 matches at 7 bases. CDR1 is MNHNS and CDR2 is SASEGT in the germline V gene. The CDR3 has 15 residues. The V segment lost 1 base and the J segment 9 bases; nucleotides outside the gene matches: 9. The CDR3 loop is CASSEVRGSLREQFF. For the CDR3, the DNA is TGTGCCAGCAGTGAAGTCAGGGGGAGCCTTCGTGAGCAGTTCTTC.

The chain links TRBV7-3 to TRBJ2-3; D perhaps matches TRBD1 (5 bases). V was trimmed by 5 bases and J by 9 bases, leaving 15 bases between them. The germline gives CDR1 SGHTA, CDR2 FQGTGA. This CDR3 comprises 13 residues. The CDR3 coding sequence is TGTGCCAGCAGCATAGGGGCGCAGGGCACGCAGTATTTT. Residues: CASSIGAQGTQYF.

This chain links TRBV7-2 with TRBJ2-3; unclear D gene. CDR1 and CDR2 from the germline V gene are SGHTA and FQGNSA. The V and J ends lost 5 bases and 5 bases respectively, with 5 bases between them. The CDR3 is 11 amino acids. The CDR3 DNA is TGTGCCAGCAGCGGGCTAGATACGCAGTATTTT. Amino acids: CASSGLDTQYF.

The genes are TRBV28 and TRBJ2-7; a weak D match, TRBD2 (5 bases). Deletions cut 6 bases from V and 4 bases from J, with 10 bases between. Germline assignment: CDR1 MDHEN and CDR2 SYDVKM. The CDR3 spans 12 residues. This CDR3 is CASSPDYYEQYF. CDR3 nucleotides: TGTGCCAGCAGCCCTGACTATTACGAGCAGTACTTC. Using reference TRBV28 and TRBJ2-7 for the parts outside the CDR3, the full variable domain is DVKVTQSSRYLVKRTGEKVFLECVQDMDHENMFWYRQDPGLGLRLIYFSYDVKMKEKGDIPEGYSVSREKKERFSLILESASTNQTSMYLCASSPDYYEQYFGPGTRLTVT.

The V call is TRBV14, the J call TRBJ1-6, with 10 positions matching TRBD1. CDR3 length: 15 amino acids. Germline loops: CDR1 SGHDN, CDR2 FVKESK. The V and J ends lost 5 bases and 7 bases, in that order; junction bases with no gene match: 5. CDR3 sequence (DNA): TGTGCCAGCAGCGACGGACAGGGGGGAAATTCACCCCTCCACTTT. Translation gives CASSDGQGGNSPLHF.

The chain has TRBV12-3 or TRBV12-4 and TRBJ1-5, with D tentatively TRBD1 (6 bases). V was clipped by 3 bases and J by 15 bases, with 15 bases between them. There are 12 residues in the CDR3. This CDR3 is CASSFGGPSRHF. CDR3 nucleotides: TGTGCCAGCAGTTTTGGGGGCCCCTCGCGGCATTTT.

This chain joins TRBV5-4 and TRBJ1-4, with 8 bases that match TRBD1. In germline, CDR1 is SGHNT, CDR2 YYREEE (reference sequence). The V and J ends lost 0 bases and 7 bases, in that order; junction bases with no gene match: 11. This CDR3 spans 17 amino acids. The DNA of the CDR3 is TGTGCCAGCAGCTTGGAGACAGGGGCGTCCTCGGTTGAAAAACTGTTTTTT. Translated, it gives CASSLETGASSVEKLFF.

The J gene is TRBJ2-3, the V gene TRBV7-9, with a weak D call TRBD1 (6 bases). This CDR3 has 14 amino acids. Per the germline V gene, CDR1 is SEHNR and CDR2 is FQNEAQ (reference sequence). Deletions cut 5 bases from V and 2 bases from J, with 11 bases between. CDR3 DNA: TGTGCCAGCAGCGTAACAGGGTCCACAGATACGCAGTATTTT. It translates to CASSVTGSTDTQYF.

This chain connects TRBV25-1 to TRBJ1-2; D is uncertain. V was clipped by 8 bases and J by 1 base, with 17 bases between them. The germline CDR1 and CDR2 sequences are MGHDK and SYGVNS. The CDR3 spans 15 residues. CDR3 protein: CASSEPGALNYGYTF. CDR3 sequence (DNA): TGTGCCAGCTCCGAGCCCGGTGCCCTTAACTATGGCTACACCTTC.

V gene TRBV7-9 combines with J gene TRBJ1-1; 10 bases match TRBD1. Germline V gene lookup returns CDR1 SEHNR and CDR2 FQNEAQ (reference sequence). The CDR3 spans 15 residues. V lost 5 bases, J lost 6 bases, and 9 bases stayed unmatched. The CDR3 nucleotides are TGTGCCAGCAGCGGGGGGACAGGGGCCCTGCCTGAAGCTTTCTTT. Protein sequence: CASSGGTGALPEAFF.

The chain joins TRBV5-1 to TRBJ2-2; D possibly corresponds to TRBD2 (6 bases). Trimming removed 0 bases from V and 5 bases from J, with 8 bases in between. Germline lookup yields CDR1 SGHRS and CDR2 YFSETQ. CDR3 size: 14 residues. This CDR3 reads CASSLDGGTGELFF. The DNA for the CDR3 is TGCGCCAGCAGCTTGGATGGAGGGACCGGGGAGCTGTTTTTT.

The chain couples TRBV12-5 to TRBJ1-6, with 7 bases matching TRBD1. Looked up from germline, CDR1 is LGHNT and CDR2 is FRNRAP. The CDR3 contains 14 residues. The V and J ends lost 6 bases and 6 bases, in that order; junction bases with no gene match: 5. CDR3 sequence reads: CASGLDRANSPLHF. In DNA form, the CDR3 reads TGTGCTAGTGGCCTCGACAGGGCTAATTCACCCCTCCACTTT.

V and J are TRBV19 and TRBJ2-1, with TRBD2 matching 9 bases. This CDR3 region has 17 residues. CDR1 and CDR2 from the germline V gene are LNHDA and SQIVND (reference sequence). The J segment lost 5 bases and the V segment lost 4 bases, leaving 12 bases of the junction unmatched. The CDR3: CASSRPPGRGGHNEQFF. For the CDR3, the DNA is TGTGCCAGTAGTAGGCCCCCTGGGCGGGGGGGCCACAATGAGCAGTTCTTC.

This clone was counted only a few times. This chain connects TRBV5-4 to TRBJ2-7, with a tentative D call TRBD2 (5 bases). The CDR3 loop spans 14 amino acids. Trimming cost V 4 bases and J 1 base, with 12 bases left between them. Per germline, CDR1 SGHNT and CDR2 YYREEE (reference sequence). CDR3 loop: CASSGRPKSYEQYF. In DNA, the CDR3 is TGTGCCAGCAGCGGGAGACCGAAGTCCTACGAGCAGTACTTC.

V gene TRBV28 combines with J gene TRBJ1-3, with D perhaps TRBD1 (5 bases). The V end was cut by 6 bases, the J end by 0 bases, with 15 bases between. CDR1 and CDR2 (germline): MDHEN, SYDVKM. The length of the CDR3 is 16 residues. The CDR3 DNA reads as TGTGCCAGCAGGCCGGGGGACGGATACTCTGGAAACACCATATATTTT. Amino acid sequence: CASRPGDGYSGNTIYF. Full variable domain (remainder filled in from reference TRBV28 and TRBJ1-3): DVKVTQSSRYLVKRTGEKVFLECVQDMDHENMFWYRQDPGLGLRLIYFSYDVKMKEKGDIPEGYSVSREKKERFSLILESASTNQTSMYLCASRPGDGYSGNTIYFGEGSWLTVV.

The chain carries TRBV5-4 and TRBJ2-7; 8 nucleotides align to TRBD1. Germline V gives CDR1 SGHNT, CDR2 YYREEE (reference sequence). The J segment lost 6 bases and the V segment lost 5 bases, leaving 4 bases of the junction unmatched. The CDR3 runs to 12 residues. In DNA, the CDR3 is TGTGCCAGCAGTCGCGACAGGGGCGAGCAGTACTTC. Encoded protein: CASSRDRGEQYF.

The chain joins TRBV28 to TRBJ2-7; 7 nucleotides line up with TRBD1. V lost 2 bases and J lost 3; bases outside the gene matches: 10. The length of the CDR3 is 16 residues. Germline V gives CDR1 MDHEN, CDR2 SYDVKM. The CDR3 nucleotides are TGTGCCAGCAGTTTAAGCCGGGACAGCGGCCTCTACGAGCAGTACTTC. Translation gives CASSLSRDSGLYEQYF.

The chain combines TRBV5-1 with TRBJ2-2, with 7 bases lining up with TRBD2. With V trimmed by 2 bases and J by 4 bases, 5 bases remained unmatched. Germline values: CDR1 SGHRS, CDR2 YFSETQ. The CDR3 covers 15 residues. As DNA, the CDR3 is TGCGCCAGCAGCTTTTTGGCTAGCGGCACCGGGGAGCTGTTTTTT. This translates into CASSFLASGTGELFF.

The chain has TRBV9 and TRBJ2-4; tentatively, D is TRBD2 (6 bases). Between the trimmed V and J ends, which lost 1 base and 8 bases, there was a span of 7 bases. This CDR3 is 12 amino acids long. Germline lookup yields CDR1 SGDLS and CDR2 YYNGEE. The CDR3 region has the DNA TGTGCCAGCAGCGTATCGGGAGACATTCAGTACTTC. Amino acid sequence: CASSVSGDIQYF.

The V gene is TRBV5-1, the J gene TRBJ2-7; TRBD2 agrees at 8 bases. CDR3 length: 16 amino acids. Germline lookup yields CDR1 SGHRS and CDR2 YFSETQ. The V segment lost 1 base and the J segment 2 bases; nucleotides outside the gene matches: 8. CDR3 sequence reads: CASSLSGVAGTYEQYF. CDR3 in DNA: TGCGCCAGCAGCTTGAGCGGGGTAGCGGGGACCTACGAGCAGTACTTC.

This sequence joins TRBV18 and TRBJ1-3; D remains ambiguous. The CDR3 loop spans 14 amino acids. Germline CDR1 KGHSH, CDR2 LQKENI. V was cut by 3 bases and J by 2 bases, with 8 bases left in between. In nucleotides, the CDR3 is TGTGCCAGCTCACCCGACGGGGCTGGAAACACCATATATTTT. It encodes CASSPDGAGNTIYF.

The gene calls are TRBV7-8 and TRBJ2-3; D ambiguous. Germline CDR1 and CDR2: SGHVS and FQNEAQ. The CDR3 is 12 amino acids. Trimming took 6 bases from V and 4 from J, leaving 8 bases between them. Here the CDR3 reads CASRLVADTQYF. Written as DNA, the CDR3 is TGTGCCAGCAGACTTGTGGCAGATACGCAGTATTTT. Filled out from reference TRBV7-8 and TRBJ2-3, the complete variable domain reads GAGVSQSPRYKVAKRGQDVALRCDPISGHVSLFWYQQALGQGPEFLTYFQNEAQLDKSGLPSDRFFAERPEGSVSTLKIQRTQQEDSAVYLCASRLVADTQYFGPGTRLTVL.

The gene calls are TRBV27 and TRBJ2-3, with 9 bases matching TRBD2. The junction had 6 bases not matched to a gene; V was cut back by 3 bases and J by 5 bases. Germline V CDR1 and CDR2: MNHEY, SMNVEV (reference sequence). The CDR3 spans 15 residues. CDR3 DNA: TGTGCCAGCAGTTTTCTAGCGGGGATGGTAGATACGCAGTATTTT. It is translated as CASSFLAGMVDTQYF.

The rearrangement joins TRBV24-1 to TRBJ2-7, with TRBD1 matching 10 bases. V lost 3 bases to trimming and J lost 4 bases; unmatched junction nucleotides: 5. The CDR3 spans 15 residues. Germline CDR1 is KGHDR and CDR2 is SFDVKD. Here the CDR3 reads CATSDPRDRGYEQYF. The DNA of the CDR3 is TGTGCCACCAGTGATCCCCGGGACAGGGGTTACGAGCAGTACTTC.

For the CDR3, the DNA is TGTGCCACCAGCATCCCGGGACTAGCGGCCGGGGATACGCAGTATTTT. Protein: CATSIPGLAAGDTQYF. The chain couples TRBV15 to TRBJ2-3, with 11 bases that match TRBD2. Germline V lookup: CDR1 LNHNV, CDR2 YYDKDF (reference sequence). The ends lost 4 bases at V and 6 bases at J; junction bases unmatched: 9. The CDR3 is made up of 16 amino acids.

This clone was seen a single time. This chain connects TRBV7-2 to TRBJ2-1; TRBD1 agrees at 11 bases. The CDR3 spans 16 residues. Germline V gene data show CDR1 as SGHTA and CDR2 as FQGNSA. V lost 6 bases and J lost 6; bases outside the gene matches: 10. CDR3 sequence reads: CASRPNSGTGGNEQFF. The DNA of the CDR3 is TGTGCCAGCAGGCCAAATTCCGGGACAGGGGGCAATGAGCAGTTCTTC.